These 31 T cell receptor beta chains came from one sample sequenced in a study of blood T cells in healthy people across ages. Next came a second PCR, run for 7 to 11 cycles, which used a sample-barcoded 5' primer along with a J-beta primer mix. TCRdb re-called the 5' RACE reads with MiXCR, one entry per CDR3 protein. The sample records approximately 850,000 distinct CDR3 sequences, roughly 60% being singletons. The sample comprised blood. Receptors were obtained from a man aged 25-45 years in good health.

The V gene is TRBV20-1, the J gene TRBJ1-5, with D tentatively TRBD1 (6 bases). From germline, CDR1 is DFQATT and CDR2 SNEGSKA (reference sequence). This CDR3 is 16 amino acids long. V shed 6 bases and J shed 4 bases, with 22 bases lying between them. DNA for the CDR3: TGCAGTGCCGCGTTAGGGGGGATATTGGAGAATCAGCCCCAGCATTTT. Residues: CSAALGGILENQPQHF.

This clonotype was recorded a few times. The chain joins TRBV29-1 to TRBJ1-2; D call uncertain. The CDR3 is 15 residues long. Germline V lookup: CDR1 SQVTM, CDR2 ANQGSEA. Trimming cost V 1 base and J 4 bases, with 16 bases left between them. The CDR3 here is CSVEGRTDAPYGYTF. The CDR3 region has the DNA TGCAGCGTTGAAGGGAGAACGGACGCGCCCTATGGCTACACCTTC.

The CDR3 DNA is TGTGCCAGCAGAAACAGGGGGTCGAATTCACCCCTCCACTTT. This encodes CASRNRGSNSPLHF. The chain combines TRBV7-9 with TRBJ1-6, with 8 bases aligning to TRBD1. V was clipped by 6 bases and J by 7 bases; unmatched bases: 5. The germline V gene has CDR1 SEHNR and CDR2 FQNEAQ (reference sequence). The CDR3 totals 14 residues. The whole variable domain, remainder taken from reference TRBV7-9 and TRBJ1-6, is DTGVSQNPRHKITKRGQNVTFRCDPISEHNRLYWYRQTLGQGPEFLTYFQNEAQLEKSRLLSDRFSAERPKGSFSTLEIQRTEQGDSAMYLCASRNRGSNSPLHFGNGTRLTVT.

Regarding this clonotype: One junction end disagrees with the germline gene, perhaps due to a read error. This chain uses TRBV7-2 with TRBJ2-7; D unclear. Germline-derived CDR1 and CDR2 are SGHTA and FQGNSA. The CDR3 length is 13 residues. CDR3 protein: CASSVAPVGEQYF. The CDR3 region has the DNA TGTGCCAGCAGCGTAGCCCCGGTTGGCGAGCAGTACTTC.

This clonotype was observed a few times. This chain joins TRBV20-1 and TRBJ2-1, with D unclear. CDR3 length: 13 amino acids. Trimming stripped 2 bases from V and 5 bases from J, with 10 bases between. Germline V gene sequence: CDR1 DFQATT, CDR2 SNEGSKA (reference sequence). The CDR3 nucleotides read TGCAGTGCTAGATCTCCTGGGGACAATGAGCAGTTCTTC. It translates to CSARSPGDNEQFF.

The V call is TRBV30, the J call TRBJ2-7, with D possibly being TRBD2 (6 bases). The V and J ends lost 5 bases and 7 bases respectively, with 21 bases between them. The germline V gene encodes CDR1 GTSNPN and CDR2 SVGIG (reference sequence). This CDR3 contains 14 residues. The CDR3 protein is CAWGNRGTYNEQYF. CDR3 DNA sequence: TGTGCCTGGGGAAACCGGGGGACCTACAATGAGCAGTACTTC.

The V gene is TRBV12-3 or TRBV12-4, the J gene TRBJ2-5, with D possibly TRBD1 on 6 matching bases. V lost 4 bases and J lost 2, with 17 bases in between. This CDR3 has 16 residues. CDR3 in DNA: TGTGCCAGCAGTTCTGCAGGGGCCAGGGTTCAAGAGACCCAGTACTTC. It yields the protein CASSSAGARVQETQYF.

Comments on this clonotype: Since the CDR3 does not end with the conserved phenylalanine or tryptophan, this likely comes from a read error. This sequence joins TRBV12-3 or TRBV12-4 and TRBJ2-7; 7 bases align to TRBD2. The CDR3 length is 15 residues. V shed 5 bases and J 1 base; nucleotides not matched to a gene: 8. The CDR3 is CASSPLAARSYEQYL. CDR3 coding DNA: TGTGCCAGCAGTCCCCTAGCGGCGAGGTCCTACGAGCAGTACTTG.

This clonotype came up a few times. The chain recombines TRBV29-1 with TRBJ2-1; 7 positions match TRBD2. The CDR3 runs to 13 residues. Looked up from germline, CDR1 is SQVTM and CDR2 is ANQGSEA. J was trimmed by 7 bases and V by 3 bases; bases with no gene match: 6. The CDR3 sequence: CSVEGGERNEQFF. The CDR3 DNA reads TGCAGCGTTGAGGGAGGGGAGAGAAATGAGCAGTTCTTC.

The gene calls are TRBV29-1 and TRBJ1-2; D is unresolved. Between the trimmed V and J ends, which lost 7 bases and 4 bases, there was a span of 13 bases. The CDR3 loop spans 12 amino acids. Per germline, CDR1 SQVTM and CDR2 ANQGSEA. The CDR3 sequence: CSAGWAGYGYTF. The CDR3 DNA sequence: TGCAGCGCCGGGTGGGCTGGCTATGGCTACACCTTC.

This sequence joins TRBV9 and TRBJ1-1; D unclear. The length of the CDR3 is 15 residues. Trimming pared 3 bases from V and 1 base from J, leaving 13 bases between. Germline V gives CDR1 SGDLS, CDR2 YYNGEE. Here the CDR3 DNA reads TGTGCCAGCAGCGAGGCGGGTTACTCGAACACTGAAGCTTTCTTT. It codes for CASSEAGYSNTEAFF.

The chain recombines TRBV28 with TRBJ1-2; D gene ambiguous. V gave up 3 bases and J gave up 5 bases, with 13 bases separating them. Germline CDR1 reads MDHEN; CDR2 reads SYDVKM. CDR3 length equals 14 residues. CDR3: CASSLLGGGYGYTF. In nucleotides, the CDR3 is TGTGCCAGCAGTTTGCTGGGCGGAGGATATGGCTACACCTTC.

V gene TRBV28 combines with J gene TRBJ2-7, with 8 bases lining up with TRBD1. Germline V gene data show CDR1 as MDHEN and CDR2 as SYDVKM. With 6 bases clipped from V and 5 bases from J, the junction kept 6 bases outside the gene matches. The CDR3 is made up of 13 amino acids. In DNA form, the CDR3 reads TGTGCCAGCAGGGACAGGGACCCCAACGAGCAGTACTTC. Residues: CASRDRDPNEQYF.

The chain carries TRBV28 and TRBJ2-1, with D maybe TRBD2 (5 bases). The germline V gene encodes CDR1 MDHEN and CDR2 SYDVKM. This CDR3 region has 13 residues. Trimming took 6 bases from V and 0 from J, leaving 6 bases between them. CDR3 amino acids: CASREASYNEQFF. CDR3 nucleotides: TGTGCCAGCAGGGAGGCCTCCTACAATGAGCAGTTCTTC.

Comments on this clonotype: This sequence may be a read error, since a much larger clone differs from it by one base. V gene TRBV5-1 combines with J gene TRBJ2-5; D call uncertain. The length of the CDR3 is 15 residues. V lost 6 bases and J 5 bases, leaving 20 bases between the germline ends. Germline values: CDR1 SGHRS, CDR2 YFSETQ. This CDR3 reads CASMFGRTTTETQYF. CDR3 DNA: TGCGCCAGCATGTTCGGGCGTACCACCACGGAGACCCAGTACTTC.

In this sample, this clonotype turned up a few times. The rearrangement joins TRBV10-3 to TRBJ2-4; 13 bases line up with TRBD2. The J call may be in error: the DNA end matches TRBJ2-7 better. CDR3 length: 15 amino acids. Germline assignment: CDR1 ENHRY and CDR2 SYGVKD. The CDR3, as DNA: TGTGCCATCAGTGATCAGACTAGCGGGAGGCGCGAGCAGTACTTC. Translated, it gives CAISDQTSGRREQYF.

The genes are TRBV7-2 and TRBJ2-1, with 10 bases identical to TRBD2. The CDR3 extends over 16 amino acids. Germline CDR1 reads SGHTA; CDR2 reads FQGNSA. The V segment lost 6 bases and the J segment 1 base; nucleotides outside the gene matches: 6. The CDR3 DNA reads as TGTGCCAGCAGGCCTAGCGGGAGTACATCCTACAATGAGCAGTTCTTC. Translation gives CASRPSGSTSYNEQFF. Looking up the rest from reference TRBV7-2 and TRBJ2-1 gives the full variable domain: GAGVSQSPSNKVTEKGKDVELRCDPISGHTALYWYRQSLGQGLEFLIYFQGNSAPDKSGLPSDRFSAERTGGSVSTLTIQRTQQEDSAVYLCASRPSGSTSYNEQFFGPGTRLTVL.

V and J are TRBV6-6 and TRBJ2-1; 11 bases map to TRBD2. V was pared by 2 bases and J by 10 bases, with 7 bases of the junction left unmatched. The germline gives CDR1 MNHNY, CDR2 SVGAGI (reference sequence). The CDR3 has 15 residues. CDR3 residues: CASSYMTSGTYEQFF. The CDR3, as DNA: TGTGCCAGCAGTTACATGACTAGCGGGACCTACGAGCAGTTCTTC.

The chain links TRBV10-3 to TRBJ2-3, with D possibly being TRBD2 (5 bases). The V and J ends lost 4 bases and 2 bases respectively, with 13 bases between them. Germline CDR1 is ENHRY and CDR2 is SYGVKD. The CDR3 spans 15 residues. CDR3: CAISGGSSITDTQYF. CDR3 bases: TGTGCCATCAGTGGAGGGTCTAGCATCACAGATACGCAGTATTTT.

The CDR3 is CASGPAGTYYEQFF. In DNA form, the CDR3 reads TGTGCCAGTGGTCCGGCGGGGACATACTACGAGCAGTTCTTC. The chain has TRBV13 and TRBJ2-1; perhaps D is TRBD1 or TRBD2 (6 bases each). Germline V gene data show CDR1 as PRHDT and CDR2 as FYEKMQ (reference sequence). The CDR3 loop spans 14 amino acids. V was trimmed by 9 bases and J by 10 bases, leaving 22 bases between them. The full variable domain, in which reference TRBV13 and TRBJ2-1 provide the parts outside the CDR3, is AAGVIQSPRHLIKEKRETATLKCYPIPRHDTVYWYQQGPGQDPQFLISFYEKMQSDKGSIPDRFSAQQFSDYHSELNMSSLELGDSALYFCASGPAGTYYEQFFGPGTRLTVL.

The chain joins TRBV2 to TRBJ2-5, with 9 bases that match TRBD1. Germline trimming cut 6 bases from V and 1 base from J; bases unmatched to any gene: 12. Germline loops: CDR1 SNHLY, CDR2 FYNNEI. This CDR3 is built from 17 residues. The CDR3: CASRRTGQGRVQETQYF. DNA for the CDR3: TGTGCCAGCAGGAGGACAGGACAGGGGAGGGTCCAAGAGACCCAGTACTTC.

The chain's CDR3 is CASKSAVKGYEQYF. CDR3 DNA: TGTGCCAGCAAGAGCGCAGTCAAGGGGTACGAGCAGTACTTC. The rearrangement uses TRBV19 and TRBJ2-5, with D possibly being TRBD1 (5 bases). The J call may be mistaken, given a closer DNA end match to TRBJ2-7. Looked up from germline, CDR1 is LNHDA and CDR2 is SQIVND (reference sequence). The CDR3 has 14 residues.

This clonotype appeared a few times. The genes are TRBV4-3 and TRBJ2-3; D gene uncertain. Trimming left V 0 bases short and J 5 bases short, with 18 bases between. The CDR3 has 17 amino acids. CDR1 is LGHNA and CDR2 is YSLEER in the germline V gene. Written as DNA, the CDR3 is TGCGCCAGCAGCCAAGAAAGTGGGTCTAGACGCGGAGATACGCAGTATTTT. Protein product: CASSQESGSRRGDTQYF.

The chain uses TRBV12-3 or TRBV12-4 and TRBJ2-2; TRBD2 might be the D (5 bases). The CDR3 contains 20 residues. Trimming stripped 6 bases from V and 0 bases from J, with 26 bases between. The CDR3: CASRHRAPFSGETNTGELFF. Here the CDR3 DNA reads TGTGCCAGCAGACACCGAGCCCCTTTTTCCGGGGAAACGAACACCGGGGAGCTGTTTTTT.

The chain couples TRBV7-9 to TRBJ2-1, with a tentative D call TRBD1 (7 bases). Germline CDR1 is SEHNR and CDR2 is FQNEAQ (reference sequence). The V gene lost 2 bases and the J gene lost 13 bases, with 18 bases spanning the gap. This CDR3 is built from 14 residues. CDR3 nucleotides: TGTGCCAGCAGCTTACAGCGGGCAGGGGGGACCCAGTTCTTC. This codes for CASSLQRAGGTQFF.

This rearrangement joins TRBV7-9 to TRBJ2-3; D is uncertain. V was clipped by 1 base and J by 0 bases, with 11 bases between them. This CDR3 is built from 16 residues. Germline V lookup: CDR1 SEHNR, CDR2 FQNEAQ (reference sequence). The CDR3 nucleotides read TGTGCCAGCAGCTTAGACCGGCGGTCTAGCACAGATACGCAGTATTTT. The encoded protein is CASSLDRRSSTDTQYF.

The gene calls are TRBV15 and TRBJ1-4; a possible D gene is TRBD1 (5 bases). CDR1 is LNHNV, CDR2 YYDKDF, per germline (reference sequence). Trimming shortened V by 0 bases and J by 5 bases, and 7 bases separated the two germline ends. The CDR3 is 14 amino acids. The DNA of the CDR3 is TGTGCCACCAGCAGAGAACCAGGGAATGAAAAACTGTTTTTT. Its protein product is CATSREPGNEKLFF.

On this clonotype: The junction shows a germline mismatch at one end, possibly a read error. The chain carries TRBV4-3 and TRBJ2-1; D is ambiguous. Germline values: CDR1 LGHNA, CDR2 YSLEER. The CDR3 consists of 14 residues. The CDR3 loop reads CPSSQDPSYGEQFF. The CDR3 DNA reads as TGCCCCAGCAGCCAAGATCCCTCCTACGGTGAGCAGTTCTTC.

In this sample, this clonotype turned up a few times. This chain connects TRBV6-2 or TRBV6-3 to TRBJ2-1, with D possibly TRBD2 on 5 matching bases. V shed 2 bases and J shed 1 base, with 9 bases lying between them. Germline CDR1 reads MNHEY; CDR2 reads SVGEGT. This CDR3 is 15 amino acids long. CDR3 protein: CASSYLSGSYNEQFF. The CDR3 nucleotides are TGTGCCAGCAGTTACCTGAGCGGTTCCTACAATGAGCAGTTCTTC.

The chain has TRBV19 and TRBJ2-7, with 9 bases fitting TRBD1. The CDR3 runs 15 residues. Per germline, CDR1 LNHDA and CDR2 SQIVND (reference sequence). V was clipped by 4 bases and J by 2 bases; unmatched bases: 6. In nucleotides, the CDR3 is TGTGCCAGTAGTAGGGACAGGGATTTTACCTACGAGCAGTACTTC. This codes for CASSRDRDFTYEQYF.

The chain combines TRBV20-1 with TRBJ1-2, with 8 positions matching TRBD1. V was clipped by 3 bases and J by 5 bases; unmatched bases: 5. Germline V gene sequence: CDR1 DFQATT, CDR2 SNEGSKA (reference sequence). The length of the CDR3 is 13 residues. CDR3 amino acids: CSASHRTGYGYTF. The CDR3 DNA reads as TGCAGTGCTAGCCATCGGACAGGGTATGGCTACACCTTC.